This TCR beta chain was sequenced in a study of T cells in women clearing cervical HPV infection (dated by TCRdb to between 2018 and 2020). Regarding the research as a whole: Cases were 20 to 25 women with histologically confirmed HPV16-related CIN3 or worse, including a couple of invasive cancers. The 20 to 25 controls were women who cleared a single incident HPV16 infection within 12 months without developing precancer or cancer. Blood from cases was collected at the visit at which the lesion was first identified, whereas blood from controls was collected once infection was no longer detected. For cases, the median interval between lesion detection and blood sampling was more than 130 days, with an interquartile range of roughly 85 to 220 days. Since only a few of the women had HLA typing available, the possibility that HLA type was acting as a confounder could not be ruled out. This exploratory proof-of-principle case-control study, nested within the Guanacaste HPV Natural History Study in Costa Rica, compared TCR repertoires among women with different cervical HPV16 outcomes. Cases were matched to controls by age within five years and by the year the sample was collected. Median age was roughly 35 years in cases versus just over 37 in controls, and baseline characteristics did not differ significantly. In the parent cohort, 10,000 to 11,000 women aged 18 or older were enrolled in Guanacaste, Costa Rica, during about 1993 to 1994 and then followed for six to eight years. As quality controls, five blinded duplicates were added to each group, bringing the total to roughly 60 samples made up of around 50 participants and approximately ten replicates. Paper-wide results and their limitations: TCR repertoire richness was significantly higher in CIN3+ cases than in controls across sequencing depths, while evenness did not differ. Because the number of T cells per sample was unknown, the richness differences could reflect varying T-cell content rather than repertoire biology. TRBV6-7 relative abundance was lower in cases than in controls (approximately 0.11% versus 0.16%; Bonferroni P = 0.0008). Whether associations preceded infection or resulted from infection could not be shown with the cross-sectional design, and effector/memory subsets and HPV-specific T cells were not isolated. By combining richness with V gene abundances, random forest classifiers separated cases from controls with an estimated AUC of 0.83.

Of note for this clone: What antigen it recognizes has not been identified. The CDR3 end lies 3 residues beyond the end of the read and is filled in from the germline J gene.

Every participant had a single incident cervical HPV16 infection, and prevalent HPV16 infections were excluded. Cervical HPV DNA was detected by MY09/MY11 PCR and genotyped by dot-blot hybridization. Approximately 15 mL of heparinized blood were centrifuged, and the buffy coat was split into aliquots, frozen at -30 degrees C, and then kept at -80 degrees C. QIAGEN kits were used to extract genomic DNA from the buffy coat specimens. CDR1 and CDR2 (SGHDT, YYEEEE) derive from the germline V gene. The CDR3 contains 14 residues, cysteine and phenylalanine counted. The CDR3 was read in part: 33 bases, with the frame set at base 1. The V end gives up 4 bases and the J end 4 bases, leaving 2 bases in the junction not matched to a gene. Using the immunoSEQ assay, multiplex PCR amplified TCR beta CDR3 regions from an average of about 1,300 ng of genomic DNA per sample. To correct primer bias, the assay used a complete synthetic TCR repertoire to set an amplification baseline. The amplicons were sequenced using the Illumina platform. The original pipeline was this. Sequence errors were corrected by clustering with frequency ratios and a modified nearest-neighbor algorithm, and the sequences were then analyzed in the immunoSEQ Analyzer using IMGT gene definitions. TCR richness and evenness were averaged over 20 rarefaction repeats at each rarefaction depth, excluding samples with fewer sequences than the depth. Wilcoxon rank sum tests with FDR correction were used to compare relative abundances of V, D and J genes between the groups. For the blinded duplicates, the intraclass correlation was roughly 96% for TCR richness and averaged about 76% across about 67 gene segments. Imported from immuneACCESS, the table was reduced by TCRdb to in-frame sequences with V and J called. These copies leave out some clones; in studies compared against another copy, an unresolved V gene accounts for under half, and the cause of the remainder is not known. The V and J calls and the clone size are those of that table, but D and trimming were determined from the DNA. For this sample, the table gives 20,000 to 30,000 clones. The ten largest clones capture 6.6% of the sample.

The receptor was isolated from a woman aged 18 to 75 with a cervical HPV16 infection that either progressed to CIN3+ or cleared (not recorded which). Specimen: blood buffy coat. Recombination joined TRBV5-6 with TRBJ2-7; 13 of the junction bases match TRBD2. CDR3 bases read: TGTGCCAGCAGCACGGGACTAGCGGGGTACGAG. This encodes CASSTGLAGYE. The complete CDR3 sequence is CASSTGLAGYEQYF.